This T cell receptor (beta chain) was captured in a study of control samples from healthy donors and cancer patients. Data came from immunoSEQ multiplex PCR; TCRdb stores just in-frame clones and leaves some out. The data contain some 11,000 clones, less than 95% of them seen just once; the ten biggest clones take up more than 20%. This clonotype originated in a man between 65 and 79 years old with head and neck cancer. Sequenced: PBMCs.

As DNA, the CDR3 is TGTGCCAGCAGCGTAGGGGCCCCACAAGGTGAGCAGTTCTTC. Translating gives CASSVGAPQGEQFF. The chain couples TRBV9 to TRBJ2-1, with unresolved D. The germline gives CDR1 SGDLS, CDR2 YYNGEE. Trimming pared 0 bases from V and 9 bases from J, leaving 13 bases between. The CDR3 length is 14 residues.